Following are 30 T cell receptor beta chains from one sample sequenced in a study of cytomegalovirus exposure and HLA in healthy donors. Sequencing used immunoSEQ multiplex PCR; TCRdb keeps in-frame clones, though not all of them. This table holds 65,000 to 70,000 clones, about 90% found once. The sequenced material came from PBMCs. The origin of the receptors is a man between 18 and 35 years old in good health and CMV-seronegative.

The chain has TRBV7-9 and TRBJ1-2; possibly TRBD1 for D (6 bases). CDR3 length: 15 amino acids. Germline V gene sequence: CDR1 SEHNR, CDR2 FQNEAQ (reference sequence). V gave up 5 bases and J gave up 4 bases, with 17 bases separating them. The CDR3 DNA sequence: TGTGCCAGCAGCCCCGGGAGGGGGGCGAGCTATGGCTACACCTTC. Encoded protein: CASSPGRGASYGYTF.

J is TRBJ2-3 and V is TRBV9, with 7 nucleotides matching TRBD2. Germline lookup yields CDR1 SGDLS and CDR2 YYNGEE. The CDR3 is 15 amino acids. The V segment lost 0 bases and the J segment 6 bases; nucleotides outside the gene matches: 7. This CDR3 is CASSVGLAAGDTQYF. CDR3 bases: TGTGCCAGCAGCGTAGGGCTAGCGGCGGGGGATACGCAGTATTTT.

The chain links TRBV14 to TRBJ2-1; 15 positions agree with TRBD2. Unmatched junction bases numbered 4, after V lost 0 bases and J lost 7 bases. Germline V gives CDR1 SGHDN, CDR2 FVKESK. This CDR3 has 17 residues. CDR3 DNA: TGTGCCAGCAGCCAAGAAAGGACTAGCGGGGGGGGTAATGAGCAGTTCTTC. Its protein product is CASSQERTSGGGNEQFF.

The chain links TRBV6-5 to TRBJ1-1; weak D call: TRBD1 (5 bases). Per the germline V gene, CDR1 is MNHEY and CDR2 is SVGAGI. Trimming cost V 2 bases and J 7 bases, with 17 bases left between them. This CDR3 has 15 residues. The CDR3 sequence is CASSYPGGTPNEAFF. The CDR3, as DNA: TGTGCCAGCAGTTACCCGGGGGGGACGCCAAATGAAGCTTTCTTT.

The gene calls are TRBV19 and TRBJ1-1, with no clear D. Trimming cost V 1 base and J 6 bases, with 15 bases left between them. Per germline, CDR1 LNHDA and CDR2 SQIVND (reference sequence). The CDR3 runs 15 residues. DNA of the CDR3: TGTGCCAGTAGTATAGCAAATGGGCTTGCCGCTGAAGCTTTCTTT. This sequence encodes CASSIANGLAAEAFF.

This clone occurred once. The gene calls are TRBV4-1 and TRBJ2-3; TRBD2 agrees at 10 bases. Germline values: CDR1 MGHRA, CDR2 YSYEKL. This CDR3 contains 16 residues. The V gene end was trimmed by 2 bases and the J gene end by 0 bases; junction bases not matched to a gene: 2. In DNA, the CDR3 is TGCGCCAGCAGCCAATTAGCGGGAGGAAGCACAGATACGCAGTATTTT. Its translation is CASSQLAGGSTDTQYF.

CDR3 amino acids: CASSFVGGGIYEQYF. The CDR3 nucleotides read TGTGCCAGCAGCTTCGTCGGGGGGGGCATCTACGAGCAGTACTTC. The rearrangement links TRBV7-2 to TRBJ2-7, with 8 bases that match TRBD2. The germline CDR1 and CDR2 sequences are SGHTA and FQGNSA. V gave up 3 bases and J gave up 3 bases; unmatched junction bases: 7. The CDR3 totals 15 residues.

This chain joins TRBV9 and TRBJ1-2; 9 nucleotides line up with TRBD1. This CDR3 has 14 amino acids. CDR1 and CDR2 (germline): SGDLS, YYNGEE. Losses at the gene ends were 3 bases for V and 7 bases for J; bases not matched to a gene: 7. CDR3 region: CASSGRDRESGYTF. CDR3 nucleotide sequence: TGTGCCAGCAGCGGCCGGGACAGGGAATCTGGCTACACCTTC.

V usage is TRBV6-6 and J usage is TRBJ2-4; the D gene is possibly TRBD1 (6 bases). Germline V gives CDR1 MNHNY, CDR2 SVGAGI (reference sequence). This CDR3 is built from 16 residues. V lost 8 bases and J lost 2, with 19 bases in between. The CDR3 spells CASARGKDLSKNIQYF. The CDR3 DNA reads as TGTGCCAGCGCGAGGGGGAAAGATCTTTCCAAAAACATTCAGTACTTC.

The J gene is TRBJ2-1, the V gene TRBV2, with 7 bases matching TRBD2. Trimming cost V 7 bases and J 3 bases; bases outside gene matches: 3. The CDR3 has 13 amino acids. Germline CDR1 reads SNHLY; CDR2 reads FYNNEI. This CDR3 is CASNRGGYNEQFF. The CDR3 DNA follows: TGTGCCAGCAATCGCGGGGGCTACAATGAGCAGTTCTTC.

The chain couples TRBV28 to TRBJ2-7, with TRBD2 as a possible D gene (5 bases). With 5 bases removed from V and 4 bases from J, the gap between germline ends came to 15 bases. Germline V gene lookup returns CDR1 MDHEN and CDR2 SYDVKM. The CDR3 is made up of 14 amino acids. The CDR3 DNA reads as TGTGCCAGCAGTGGGAGTACTGAGGTGTACGAGCAGTACTTC. Protein product: CASSGSTEVYEQYF.

This sequence joins TRBV11-3 and TRBJ2-1; 7 bases match TRBD1. The CDR3 consists of 15 residues. Germline V gene sequence: CDR1 SGHNT, CDR2 YENEEA. The V and J ends lost 5 bases and 8 bases, in that order; junction bases with no gene match: 12. CDR3 loop: CASSRGDRSGDEQFF. CDR3 in DNA: TGTGCCAGCAGCCGAGGGGACAGATCCGGGGATGAGCAGTTCTTC.

This chain links TRBV28 with TRBJ1-5; 7 positions agree with TRBD1. The length of the CDR3 is 16 residues. With V trimmed by 5 bases and J by 7 bases, 14 bases remained unmatched. From germline, CDR1 is MDHEN and CDR2 SYDVKM. The CDR3 sequence is CASSRIPTGKGQPQHF. The CDR3 nucleotides are TGTGCCAGCAGTCGAATCCCGACAGGGAAGGGACAGCCCCAGCATTTT.

The chain combines TRBV11-1 with TRBJ2-7; 8 bases agree with TRBD2. Per germline, CDR1 SGHAT and CDR2 FQDESV (reference sequence). The ends lost 8 bases at V and 3 bases at J; junction bases unmatched: 12. This CDR3 is built from 15 residues. The CDR3 DNA is TGTGCCAGCCGGCCCTTCTCGGGAGGGCTCTACGAGCAGTACTTC. Translated, it gives CASRPFSGGLYEQYF.

The DNA of the CDR3 is TGCAGCGTTCAGAGAAGACTAGCGGGAGTTGAAGATACGCAGTATTTT. Translating gives CSVQRRLAGVEDTQYF. The V and J genes are TRBV29-1 and TRBJ2-3, with 12 bases that match TRBD2. This CDR3 spans 16 amino acids. J lost 5 bases, V lost 5 bases, and 11 bases had no gene match. The V gene's germline CDR1 is SQVTM and CDR2 ANQGSEA.

Note on this clone: This clone may be a read error of a much larger clone one base away. The sample carries other DNA sequences with the same CDR3. The chain carries TRBV27 and TRBJ2-2, with 10 bases identical to TRBD2. CDR3 size: 17 residues. V gave up 4 bases and J gave up 1 base; unmatched junction bases: 6. Germline loops: CDR1 MNHEY, CDR2 SMNVEV (reference sequence). The chain's CDR3 is CASSSTSGRGNTGELFF. The CDR3 nucleotides read TGTGCCAGCAGTTCGACAAGCGGGAGGGGGAACACCGGGGAGCTGTTTTTT.

The chain carries TRBV28 and TRBJ2-5, with 8 nucleotides matching TRBD1. The CDR3 is 15 residues long. Germline V gives CDR1 MDHEN, CDR2 SYDVKM. V lost 5 bases, J lost 5 bases, and 10 bases stayed unmatched. This chain's CDR3 is CASSPPRTGWETQYF. CDR3 bases: TGTGCCAGCAGTCCCCCCCGGACAGGGTGGGAGACCCAGTACTTC.

The V call is TRBV7-9, the J call TRBJ1-4; TRBD1 matches 7 bases. Germline values: CDR1 SEHNR, CDR2 FQNEAQ (reference sequence). The ends lost 2 bases at V and 5 bases at J; junction bases unmatched: 5. The length of the CDR3 is 15 residues. The CDR3 nucleotides read TGTGCCAGCAGCTTAACAGGGGAGGAAAATGAAAAACTGTTTTTT. Translated, it gives CASSLTGEENEKLFF.

The V and J genes are TRBV5-6 and TRBJ1-1, with TRBD1 identical over 7 bases. The CDR3 totals 13 residues. V dropped 4 bases and J dropped 3; count of bases not matched to a gene: 3. Germline V gene lookup returns CDR1 SGHDT and CDR2 YYEEEE. DNA for the CDR3: TGTGCCAGCAGCAGGGGGCCAGACACTGAAGCTTTCTTT. Protein: CASSRGPDTEAFF.

The chain uses TRBV11-2 and TRBJ2-3, with a possible D match to TRBD2 (5 bases). The CDR3 has 19 residues. Germline V gene lookup returns CDR1 SGHAT and CDR2 FQNNGV. The V and J ends lost 5 bases and 0 bases respectively, with 24 bases between them. The CDR3 region has the DNA TGTGCCAGCAGCCAAAGGGTGGCGGGCGCATGGGGTAGCACAGATACGCAGTATTTT. Residues: CASSQRVAGAWGSTDTQYF.

This clone was counted once. The chain employs TRBV7-9 and TRBJ1-2; 9 nucleotides match TRBD1. The CDR3 spans 13 residues. Germline V lookup: CDR1 SEHNR, CDR2 FQNEAQ (reference sequence). With V trimmed by 5 bases and J by 8 bases, 6 bases remained unmatched. CDR3 amino acids: CASSAGTGYGYTF. CDR3 sequence (DNA): TGTGCCAGCAGCGCCGGGACAGGGTACGGCTACACCTTC.

This clone was seen just once. The rearrangement uses TRBV14 and TRBJ2-7; a possible D gene is TRBD2 (6 bases). Trimming removed 9 bases from V and 0 bases from J, with 18 bases in between. CDR1 is SGHDN and CDR2 is FVKESK in the germline V gene. The CDR3 is 15 amino acids. The CDR3 spells CARIFFVTSSYEQYF. CDR3 nucleotide sequence: TGTGCCAGGATCTTCTTTGTGACTAGCTCCTACGAGCAGTACTTC. The complete variable domain, with remaining parts taken from reference TRBV14 and TRBJ2-7, reads EAGVTQFPSHSVIEKGQTVTLRCDPISGHDNLYWYRRVMGKEIKFLLHFVKESKQDESGMPNNRFLAERTGGTYSTLKVQPAELEDSGVYFCARIFFVTSSYEQYFGPGTRLTVT.

The chain links TRBV29-1 to TRBJ2-7; 9 nucleotides line up with TRBD1. Germline V gene data show CDR1 as SQVTM and CDR2 as ANQGSEA. This CDR3 comprises 13 residues. J lost 3 bases, V lost 6 bases, and 6 bases had no gene match. As DNA, the CDR3 is TGCAGCGTACCGGGACAGGGATACTACGAGCAGTACTTC. Protein product: CSVPGQGYYEQYF.

The rearrangement uses TRBV18 and TRBJ1-5, with D maybe TRBD1 (6 bases). The CDR3 totals 15 residues. Germline CDR1 and CDR2: KGHSH and LQKENI. V was trimmed by 2 bases and J by 1 base, leaving 9 bases between them. The CDR3 protein is CASSPKGVSNQPQHF. The DNA for the CDR3 is TGTGCCAGCTCACCAAAGGGGGTGAGCAATCAGCCCCAGCATTTT.

V is TRBV27 and J is TRBJ1-2; D is perhaps TRBD1 (5 bases). Between the trimmed V and J ends, which lost 2 bases and 4 bases, there was a span of 8 bases. Germline V CDR1 and CDR2: MNHEY, SMNVEV (reference sequence). This CDR3 comprises 13 residues. CDR3 amino acids: CASSLGGTYGYTF. The CDR3 bases are TGTGCCAGCAGTTTAGGGGGGACCTATGGCTACACCTTC.

V gene TRBV9 combines with J gene TRBJ1-4, with D hard to call. The CDR3 sequence is 13 residues long. In germline, CDR1 is SGDLS, CDR2 YYNGEE. Trimming shortened V by 4 bases and J by 8 bases, and 12 bases separated the two germline ends. The CDR3 DNA follows: TGTGCCAGCAGCCTCGGAACGGGGGAAAAACTGTTTTTT. Encoded protein: CASSLGTGEKLFF.

This clone showed up just once. The chain uses TRBV11-3 and TRBJ2-1; 10 bases map to TRBD2. The CDR3 consists of 15 residues. The germline V gene encodes CDR1 SGHNT and CDR2 YENEEA. V lost 7 bases and J lost 5; bases outside the gene matches: 8. CDR3 sequence (DNA): TGTGCCAGCACCCCGGGTAGCGGGAGGCACAATGAGCAGTTCTTC. Translated, it gives CASTPGSGRHNEQFF.

The V and J genes are TRBV19 and TRBJ2-2; 7 nucleotides align to TRBD1. V dropped 6 bases and J dropped 0; count of bases not matched to a gene: 7. The CDR3 consists of 16 residues. Germline assignment: CDR1 LNHDA and CDR2 SQIVND (reference sequence). In DNA, the CDR3 is TGTGCCAGTAGCCGGACAGGAGTCGCGAACACCGGGGAGCTGTTTTTT. The encoded protein is CASSRTGVANTGELFF. Together with reference TRBV19 and TRBJ2-2, the CDR3 gives the full variable domain: DGGITQSPKYLFRKEGQNVTLSCEQNLNHDAMYWYRQDPGQGLRLIYYSQIVNDFQKGDIAEGYSVSREKKESFPLTVTSAQKNPTAFYLCASSRTGVANTGELFFGEGSRLTVL.

This clone was observed a single time. The rearrangement links TRBV9 to TRBJ2-2, with 9 bases aligning to TRBD1. The CDR3 totals 15 residues. V was pared by 4 bases and J by 7 bases, with 8 bases of the junction left unmatched. Per the germline V gene, CDR1 is SGDLS and CDR2 is YYNGEE. Here the CDR3 reads CASSPGDREGGELFF. Here the CDR3 DNA reads TGTGCCAGCAGCCCAGGGGACAGGGAAGGCGGGGAGCTGTTTTTT.

J is TRBJ1-2 and V is TRBV4-3, with TRBD1 matching 8 bases. Trimming at V came to 3 bases and at J to 7 bases, leaving 10 bases not matched to a gene. Germline V gene data show CDR1 as LGHNA and CDR2 as YSLEER. There are 15 residues in the CDR3. DNA for the CDR3: TGCGCCAGCAGCCAGCAGTGGACAGGGAGGGGTGGCTACACCTTC. This sequence encodes CASSQQWTGRGGYTF.